Below are 7 T cell receptor beta chains sequenced from a single sample in a study of blood T cell repertoires in COVID-19. Produced via immunoSEQ multiplex PCR; TCRdb's table is partial and in-frame only. The repertoire holds 120,000 to 150,000 clones, with approximately 90% as singletons. Sequencing used peripheral blood. Every receptor here comes from a woman aged 60-70 years with active COVID-19.

The chain carries TRBV7-2 and TRBJ2-1; maybe TRBD2 (5 bases). CDR3 length: 17 amino acids. Between the trimmed V and J ends, which lost 4 bases and 0 bases, there was a span of 16 bases. Germline V gives CDR1 SGHTA, CDR2 FQGNSA. The CDR3: CASSSRWGERSYNEQFF. CDR3 nucleotides: TGTGCCAGCAGCTCTCGTTGGGGAGAGCGCTCCTACAATGAGCAGTTCTTC.

The chain uses TRBV19 and TRBJ2-1; 12 bases fit TRBD2. The CDR3 consists of 14 residues. Germline V gene lookup returns CDR1 LNHDA and CDR2 SQIVND (reference sequence). V was pared by 5 bases and J by 9 bases, with 5 bases of the junction left unmatched. CDR3 in DNA: TGTGCCAGTAGTTGGGCTAGCGGGAGGGTTGAGCAGTTCTTC. This codes for CASSWASGRVEQFF.

The CDR3 DNA sequence: TGTGCCAGCAGCCCCAGCAGCGTCAAACGCACAGATACGCAGTATTTT. Its protein product is CASSPSSVKRTDTQYF. V and J are TRBV7-2 and TRBJ2-3; D is uncertain. The CDR3 runs to 16 residues. V was pared by 5 bases and J by 1 base, with 16 bases between. The germline CDR1 and CDR2 sequences are SGHTA and FQGNSA.

The rearrangement joins TRBV11-2 to TRBJ2-6, with TRBD2 identical over 7 bases. This CDR3 comprises 16 residues. After removal of 7 bases from V and 4 bases from J, the junction contained 10 bases not matched to a gene. CDR1 is SGHAT, CDR2 FQNNGV, per germline. The CDR3 is CASTPLGGSGANVLTF. CDR3 sequence (DNA): TGTGCCAGCACCCCTCTGGGGGGGTCCGGGGCCAACGTCCTGACTTTC.

The chain has TRBV18 and TRBJ2-1; D call uncertain. The V gene's germline CDR1 is KGHSH and CDR2 LQKENI. This CDR3 is 15 amino acids long. V was pared by 3 bases and J by 1 base, with 10 bases between. The CDR3 DNA sequence: TGTGCCAGCTCACCCCTGACGGGTTCCTACAATGAGCAGTTCTTC. Amino acid sequence: CASSPLTGSYNEQFF.

The CDR3 reads CASSFKPQTAYEQYF. The CDR3 region has the DNA TGTGCCAGCAGCTTTAAGCCTCAAACGGCCTACGAGCAGTACTTC. The rearrangement joins TRBV5-6 to TRBJ2-7; D unresolved. This CDR3 region has 15 residues. From germline, CDR1 is SGHDT and CDR2 YYEEEE. The V end was cut by 2 bases, the J end by 2 bases, with 14 bases between.

J is TRBJ2-1 and V is TRBV28; 9 bases map to TRBD1. This CDR3 contains 15 residues. V lost 5 bases and J lost 5; bases outside the gene matches: 7. Germline V CDR1 and CDR2: MDHEN, SYDVKM. The CDR3 DNA sequence: TGTGCCAGCAGTCCCTGGGACAGGGCAAACAATGAGCAGTTCTTC. Its protein product is CASSPWDRANNEQFF.